Here is one TCR beta chain with its context. Its antigen is unknown. CDR1 and CDR2 from the germline V gene are DFQATT and SNEGSKA (reference sequence). The CDR3 extends over 11 amino acids. Trimming took 6 bases from V and 3 from J, leaving 8 bases between them. Some clones are missing from TCRdb's copy, which holds only in-frame ones; the method was immunoSEQ multiplex PCR. Here the sample spans 25,000 to 35,000 clones, around 85% being singletons. This entry belongs to a study of OX40 agonist ivuxolimab in advanced cancers. Study results and caveats: The study observed clonal expansion of CD4+ and CD8+ blood T cells by week 6 at 0.1 to 3.0 mg/kg.

The TCR sequence derives from an adult with an advanced solid tumor such as melanoma, head and neck, liver or kidney cancer. The rearrangement uses TRBV20-1 and TRBJ1-2; D is undetermined. The sequencing used CD4+ or CD8+ T cells sorted from blood, collected in a trial of the OX40 agonist ivuxolimab. As DNA, the CDR3 is TGCAGTGCCCGGAGGGACTATGGCTACACCTTC. Translated: CSARRDYGYTF.